Presented here are 5 T cell receptor beta chains from one specimen sequenced in a study of OX40 agonist ivuxolimab in advanced cancers. The protocol was immunoSEQ multiplex PCR, while the TCRdb copy is restricted to in-frame clones and leaves out a portion. Altogether around 72,000 clones are present, 85% to 90% being singletons, with the ten largest covering 0.85% to 0.95%. Specimen: CD4+ or CD8+ T cells sorted from blood, collected in a trial of the OX40 agonist ivuxolimab. Receptor source: an adult with an advanced solid tumor such as melanoma, head and neck, liver or kidney cancer.

This rearrangement joins TRBV19 to TRBJ2-5; tentatively, D is TRBD1 (8 bases). V gave up 3 bases and J gave up 5 bases, with 28 bases separating them. Looked up from germline, CDR1 is LNHDA and CDR2 is SQIVND (reference sequence). The CDR3 totals 19 residues. The DNA of the CDR3 is TGTGCCAGTAGTATCCGGCGGGGCGGGGGTGACAGGGGTGTTGAGACCCAGTACTTC. Translation: CASSIRRGGGDRGVETQYF.

The chain couples TRBV27 to TRBJ2-1, with 10 bases fitting TRBD2. V was pared by 10 bases and J by 4 bases, with 7 bases of the junction left unmatched. CDR1 and CDR2 from the germline V gene are MNHEY and SMNVEV (reference sequence). This CDR3 spans 14 amino acids. As DNA, the CDR3 is TGTGCCACCCAAGGACTAGCGGAATACAATGAGCAGTTCTTC. Translation gives CATQGLAEYNEQFF.

This chain uses TRBV5-4 with TRBJ2-5, with a tentative D call TRBD2 (6 bases). The germline CDR1 and CDR2 sequences are SGHNT and YYREEE (reference sequence). The CDR3 length is 14 residues. The germline V and J ends were trimmed by 7 bases and 3 bases, with 16 bases remaining between them. In DNA form, the CDR3 reads TGTGCCAGCGCCACCGTTAGCGGTGAAGAGACCCAGTACTTC. Its protein is CASATVSGEETQYF.

The genes are TRBV28 and TRBJ1-1, with a weak D call TRBD1 (6 bases). Trimming left V 2 bases short and J 1 base short, with 14 bases between. This CDR3 has 16 residues. Germline CDR1 and CDR2: MDHEN and SYDVKM. The CDR3 region has the DNA TGTGCCAGCAGTTTAGTATCAGGGGCTAAGAACACTGAAGCTTTCTTT. Its protein is CASSLVSGAKNTEAFF. The entire variable domain, with the rest obtained from reference TRBV28 and TRBJ1-1, is as follows: DVKVTQSSRYLVKRTGEKVFLECVQDMDHENMFWYRQDPGLGLRLIYFSYDVKMKEKGDIPEGYSVSREKKERFSLILESASTNQTSMYLCASSLVSGAKNTEAFFGQGTRLTVV.

This clone was counted between two and nine times. This chain joins TRBV10-1 and TRBJ2-7; 9 nucleotides match TRBD1. Trimming took 2 bases from V and 2 from J; bases not matched to a gene: 4. The CDR3 contains 15 residues. Germline V CDR1 and CDR2: WNHNN, SYGVQD (reference sequence). The CDR3 DNA reads as TGCGCCAGCAGTGAGGGGACAGGGCCGCCCTACGAGCAGTACTTC. Protein product: CASSEGTGPPYEQYF.